This TCR beta chain was profiled in a study of siplizumab effects on memory and regulatory T cells. Assay: immunoSEQ multiplex PCR; the TCRdb copy retains only in-frame clones and omits some. This sample has about 82,000 clones, with roughly 90% found just once. Germline-derived CDR1 and CDR2 are MNHNS and SASEGT. The CDR3 has 13 residues. V lost 10 bases, J lost 6 bases, and 17 bases lay in between. The TCR sequence derives from a human donor in good health. Sequenced: Tregs sorted from blood. The rearrangement joins TRBV6-1 to TRBJ2-3, with D uncertain. The CDR3 DNA is TGTGCCACCCTGACGAAGACATTGGATACGCAGTATTTT. Its translation: CATLTKTLDTQYF.